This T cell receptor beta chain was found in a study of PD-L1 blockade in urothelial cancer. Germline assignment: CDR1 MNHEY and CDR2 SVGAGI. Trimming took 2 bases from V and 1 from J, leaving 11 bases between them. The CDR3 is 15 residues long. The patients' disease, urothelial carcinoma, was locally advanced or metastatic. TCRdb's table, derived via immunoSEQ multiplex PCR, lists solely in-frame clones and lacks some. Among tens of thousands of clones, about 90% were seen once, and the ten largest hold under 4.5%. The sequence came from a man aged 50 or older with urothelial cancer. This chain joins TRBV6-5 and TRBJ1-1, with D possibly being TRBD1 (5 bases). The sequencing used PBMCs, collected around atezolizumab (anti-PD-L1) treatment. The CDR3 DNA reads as TGTGCCAGCAGTTACAGGCGGCAGGGGAACACTGAAGCTTTCTTT. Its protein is CASSYRRQGNTEAFF.